The 30 T cell receptor beta chains below were found in one sample sequenced in a study of beta chain features in type 1 diabetes. Overall study results and limits: A moderate, significant TCRB CDR3 shortening appeared in type 1 diabetes across four CD4+ subsets.

Their antigen targets remain unknown. Reverse transcribing all isolated RNA meant expressed TCRB transcripts were sequenced. Profiling relied on immunoSEQ multiplex PCR, and the TCRdb table lists in-frame clones only, not all of them. The profile shows over 200,000 clones, approximately 11% of them singletons. The sample comprised naive CD4+ T cells from blood. These receptors all stem from a man in his thirties or forties with type 1 diabetes.

In this sample, this clone turned up a few times. The chain has TRBV30 and TRBJ1-5; D remains unclear. This CDR3 is built from 13 residues. Germline V gene lookup returns CDR1 GTSNPN and CDR2 SVGIG (reference sequence). Trimming cost V 2 bases and J 9 bases, with 14 bases left between them. Here the CDR3 DNA reads TGTGCCTGGAGTCAGGAAGCTCGAGCGCCCCAGCATTTT. Encoded protein: CAWSQEARAPQHF.

This clone was picked up a small number of times. The chain joins TRBV7-2 to TRBJ2-4; 11 bases agree with TRBD1. The V gene's germline CDR1 is SGHTA and CDR2 FQGNSA. V shed 5 bases, J shed 10 bases, and the junction held 10 bases outside the gene matches. The CDR3 totals 15 residues. The CDR3 DNA reads TGTGCCAGCAGCCCCGGGACAGGGGGTTATCGGATTCAGTACTTC. Translating it yields CASSPGTGGYRIQYF.

This clone was counted between two and nine times. V usage is TRBV7-8 and J usage is TRBJ2-1; D is unclear. Germline CDR1 SGHVS, CDR2 FQNEAQ. CDR3 length: 14 amino acids. V lost 1 base and J 6 bases, leaving 10 bases between the germline ends. As DNA, the CDR3 is TGTGCCAGCAGCTTAGTAGTCCCTAGCAATGAGCAGTTCTTC. Amino acids: CASSLVVPSNEQFF.

The rearrangement uses TRBV5-1 and TRBJ2-2, with a tentative D call TRBD1 (5 bases). V was cut by 0 bases and J by 4 bases, with 7 bases left in between. Germline V gives CDR1 SGHRS, CDR2 YFSETQ. The CDR3 has 14 residues. CDR3 protein: CASSLVRGTGELFF. The DNA of the CDR3 is TGCGCCAGCAGCTTGGTTAGGGGCACCGGGGAGCTGTTTTTT.

CDR3 bases: TGTGCCAGCAGTCAGACAGCCGGGGAGCTGTTTTTT. The encoded protein is CASSQTAGELFF. This sequence joins TRBV2 and TRBJ2-2; TRBD1 might be the D (5 bases). V was cut by 5 bases and J by 6 bases, with 7 bases left in between. The CDR3 extends over 12 amino acids. CDR1 and CDR2 (germline): SNHLY, FYNNEI.

This rearrangement joins TRBV18 to TRBJ1-2, with D maybe TRBD1 (6 bases). This CDR3 is 13 amino acids long. The germline CDR1 and CDR2 sequences are KGHSH and LQKENI. With 5 bases removed from V and 8 bases from J, the gap between germline ends came to 15 bases. CDR3 loop: CASSSTDSRGYTF. In DNA, the CDR3 is TGTGCCAGCTCATCAACGGACAGCAGGGGCTACACCTTC.

This clone appeared a few times. This sequence joins TRBV2 and TRBJ1-2, with D possibly being TRBD1 (5 bases). The length of the CDR3 is 12 residues. The V gene lost 8 bases and the J gene lost 3 bases, with 10 bases spanning the gap. Germline V gene sequence: CDR1 SNHLY, CDR2 FYNNEI. CDR3 amino acids: CASSGLDYGYTF. The CDR3 DNA sequence: TGTGCCAGCTCAGGGTTGGACTATGGCTACACCTTC.

This clone was found a few times. The chain couples TRBV18 to TRBJ2-1; 7 bases map to TRBD1. CDR1 is KGHSH, CDR2 LQKENI, per germline. Trimming at V came to 3 bases and at J to 10 bases, leaving 9 bases not matched to a gene. The CDR3 runs to 14 residues. CDR3: CASSPPSQGNEQFF. For the CDR3, the DNA is TGTGCCAGCTCACCCCCCTCACAGGGGAACGAGCAGTTCTTC.

This CDR3 is CASSLGLVIYNEQFF. CDR3 coding DNA: TGTGCCAGCAGCTTGGGACTAGTGATCTACAATGAGCAGTTCTTC. V is TRBV5-6 and J is TRBJ2-1; D might be TRBD2 (6 bases). Trimming shortened V by 0 bases and J by 3 bases, and 10 bases separated the two germline ends. The CDR3 is 15 residues long. Germline CDR1 reads SGHDT; CDR2 reads YYEEEE.

This clone was seen more than once but under ten times. V is TRBV20-1 and J is TRBJ1-1; D gene uncertain. The CDR3 is 8 residues long. The V and J ends lost 4 bases and 11 bases respectively, with 5 bases between them. CDR1 and CDR2 from the germline V gene are DFQATT and SNEGSKA (reference sequence). This chain's CDR3 is CSAMGAFF. CDR3 DNA: TGCAGTGCTATGGGCGCTTTCTTT.

V usage is TRBV19 and J usage is TRBJ1-5; D not resolved. Per the germline V gene, CDR1 is LNHDA and CDR2 is SQIVND (reference sequence). This CDR3 region has 15 residues. The germline V and J ends were trimmed by 3 bases and 2 bases, with 11 bases remaining between them. The CDR3 DNA is TGTGCCAGTAGTATCAGCGGGGTGGGCAATCAGCCCCAGCATTTT. This codes for CASSISGVGNQPQHF. The full variable domain, in which reference TRBV19 and TRBJ1-5 provide the parts outside the CDR3, is DGGITQSPKYLFRKEGQNVTLSCEQNLNHDAMYWYRQDPGQGLRLIYYSQIVNDFQKGDIAEGYSVSREKKESFPLTVTSAQKNPTAFYLCASSISGVGNQPQHFGDGTRLSIL.

This clone was picked up a small number of times. The chain uses TRBV9 and TRBJ2-3; the match to TRBD1 covers 7 bases. This CDR3 comprises 16 residues. From germline, CDR1 is SGDLS and CDR2 YYNGEE. Unmatched junction bases numbered 4, after V lost 0 bases and J lost 0 bases. The CDR3 protein is CASSVGGGDSTDTQYF. CDR3 sequence (DNA): TGTGCCAGCAGCGTAGGAGGGGGCGACAGCACAGATACGCAGTATTTT.

This chain uses TRBV6-5 with TRBJ2-7; possible D gene TRBD2, 5 bases. The germline CDR1 and CDR2 sequences are MNHEY and SVGAGI. Trimming stripped 6 bases from V and 0 bases from J, with 12 bases between. CDR3 length: 14 residues. The CDR3 DNA sequence: TGTGCCAGCAGCCGTGCTAGCCACTCCTACGAGCAGTACTTC. Its translation: CASSRASHSYEQYF.

This chain joins TRBV10-3 and TRBJ2-1; a possible D gene is TRBD1 (6 bases). The V end was cut by 0 bases, the J end by 3 bases, with 12 bases between. Per the germline V gene, CDR1 is ENHRY and CDR2 is SYGVKD. The CDR3 sequence is 16 residues long. The CDR3 sequence is CAISESKTGIYNEQFF. In nucleotides, the CDR3 is TGTGCCATCAGTGAGTCGAAGACAGGAATCTACAATGAGCAGTTCTTC.

The chain has TRBV9 and TRBJ2-5, with 12 bases that match TRBD1. Germline CDR1 reads SGDLS; CDR2 reads YYNGEE. The CDR3 is 17 amino acids. After removal of 4 bases from V and 4 bases from J, the junction contained 11 bases not matched to a gene. In DNA form, the CDR3 reads TGTGCCAGCAGCCCGTCAGGTGGGACAGGGGGCGGAGAGACCCAGTACTTC. Its translation is CASSPSGGTGGGETQYF.

This rearrangement joins TRBV9 to TRBJ2-7; 8 bases are a match to TRBD2. Germline CDR1 reads SGDLS; CDR2 reads YYNGEE. The CDR3 spans 11 residues. J was trimmed by 1 base and V by 10 bases; bases with no gene match: 1. As DNA, the CDR3 is TGTGCCCCGGGGGGGTCCTACGAGCAGTACTTC. This encodes CAPGGSYEQYF. Variable domain in full (rest from reference TRBV9 and TRBJ2-7): DSGVTQTPKHLITATGQRVTLRCSPRSGDLSVYWYQQSLDQGLQFLIQYYNGEERAKGNILERFSAQQFPDLHSELNLSSLELGDSALYFCAPGGSYEQYFGPGTRLTVT.

This clone has only a few counts. The same CDR3 also results from other DNA sequences found in this sample. In DNA, the CDR3 is TGCGCCAGCAGCTCGGGAGGCCAAGAGACCCAGTACTTC. This sequence encodes CASSSGGQETQYF. V usage is TRBV5-1 and J usage is TRBJ2-5, with TRBD2 matching over 7 bases. The V and J ends lost 3 bases and 1 base, in that order; junction bases with no gene match: 0. The CDR3 is 13 residues long. Germline CDR1 reads SGHRS; CDR2 reads YFSETQ.

This clone was counted a few times. The chain couples TRBV5-1 to TRBJ1-1; TRBD1 matches 9 bases. Germline trimming cut 4 bases from V and 1 base from J; bases unmatched to any gene: 2. Looked up from germline, CDR1 is SGHRS and CDR2 is YFSETQ. This CDR3 is built from 14 residues. The chain's CDR3 is CASSKGQGNTEAFF. Written as DNA, the CDR3 is TGCGCCAGCAGCAAGGGACAGGGGAACACTGAAGCTTTCTTT.

There are a few counts of this clone. The genes are TRBV7-9 and TRBJ2-3; 9 nucleotides match TRBD1. This CDR3 comprises 15 residues. From germline, CDR1 is SEHNR and CDR2 FQNEAQ (reference sequence). V lost 4 bases to trimming and J lost 3 bases; unmatched junction nucleotides: 5. This CDR3 reads CASSWTGVLTDTQYF. CDR3 nucleotides: TGTGCCAGCAGCTGGACAGGGGTTTTGACAGATACGCAGTATTTT. The complete variable domain, with remaining parts taken from reference TRBV7-9 and TRBJ2-3, reads DTGVSQNPRHKITKRGQNVTFRCDPISEHNRLYWYRQTLGQGPEFLTYFQNEAQLEKSRLLSDRFSAERPKGSFSTLEIQRTEQGDSAMYLCASSWTGVLTDTQYFGPGTRLTVL.

This clone was recorded a few times. The chain has TRBV30 and TRBJ1-2; D perhaps matches TRBD1 (6 bases). The CDR3 has 15 amino acids. V was pared by 0 bases and J by 4 bases, with 15 bases between. Germline V lookup: CDR1 GTSNPN, CDR2 SVGIG (reference sequence). For the CDR3, the DNA is TGTGCCTGGAGTGTAGGGACACTCACCACCTATGGCTACACCTTC. This encodes CAWSVGTLTTYGYTF.

This clone was found a few times. The chain joins TRBV29-1 to TRBJ2-3; D possibly corresponds to TRBD1 (6 bases). The V end lost 5 bases, the J end lost 9 bases, and 18 bases lay between the germline ends. The CDR3 loop spans 13 amino acids. CDR1 is SQVTM and CDR2 is ANQGSEA in the germline V gene. In DNA, the CDR3 is TGCAGCGTTCTTCAGGGATGGCAGGGGACGCAGTATTTT. Its protein is CSVLQGWQGTQYF.

V is TRBV5-1 and J is TRBJ2-1, with D possibly TRBD2 on 6 matching bases. Trimming left V 4 bases short and J 0 bases short, with 14 bases between. CDR1 SGHRS and CDR2 YFSETQ come from the germline V gene. The CDR3 is made up of 16 amino acids. The CDR3 DNA follows: TGCGCCAGCAGCCCAATAGTGGGGGGCTCCTACAATGAGCAGTTCTTC. Protein product: CASSPIVGGSYNEQFF.

This clone was seen a handful of times. This chain connects TRBV30 to TRBJ1-5; D may be TRBD1 (6 bases). This CDR3 is 13 amino acids long. CDR1 is GTSNPN, CDR2 SVGIG, per germline (reference sequence). Trimming took 5 bases from V and 1 from J, leaving 9 bases between them. The CDR3 sequence is CAWGQRSNQPQHF. Here the CDR3 DNA reads TGTGCCTGGGGACAGCGAAGCAATCAGCCCCAGCATTTT.

There are a few counts of this clone. The rearrangement uses TRBV28 and TRBJ2-1; D ambiguous. Germline loops: CDR1 MDHEN, CDR2 SYDVKM. The CDR3 loop spans 12 amino acids. V was cut by 1 base and J by 8 bases, with 6 bases left in between. CDR3 coding DNA: TGTGCCAGCAGTTTATTCTCCCATGAGCAGTTCTTC. This sequence encodes CASSLFSHEQFF.

This clone was seen a few times. This same CDR3 is encoded by further DNA sequences in the sample. This chain uses TRBV18 with TRBJ2-3, with a weak D call TRBD2 (5 bases). V lost 1 base to trimming and J lost 0 bases, with 8 bases between them. Per germline, CDR1 KGHSH and CDR2 LQKENI. CDR3 length: 15 amino acids. The CDR3 sequence is CASSPLRGSTDTQYF. CDR3 nucleotides: TGTGCCAGCTCACCACTCCGGGGAAGCACAGATACGCAGTATTTT.

The chain has TRBV6-1 and TRBJ1-6, with unresolved D. The CDR3 is 13 amino acids. CDR1 and CDR2 from the germline V gene are MNHNS and SASEGT. Trimming removed 2 bases at V and 9 bases at J, with 8 bases between. The chain's CDR3 is CASSERERSPLHF. The CDR3 bases are TGTGCCAGCAGTGAACGGGAACGTTCACCCCTCCACTTT.

There are a few counts of this clone. The chain links TRBV2 to TRBJ1-4; no clear D. CDR1 is SNHLY, CDR2 FYNNEI, per germline. Between the trimmed V and J ends, which lost 6 bases and 7 bases, there was a span of 12 bases. The CDR3 contains 13 residues. The CDR3: CASRGSGSEKLFF. The CDR3 bases are TGTGCCAGCAGGGGAAGTGGGAGTGAAAAACTGTTTTTT. Complete variable domain (other parts from reference TRBV2 and TRBJ1-4): EPEVTQTPSHQVTQMGQEVILRCVPISNHLYFYWYRQILGQKVEFLVSFYNNEISEKSEIFDDQFSVERPDGSNFTLKIRSTKLEDSAMYFCASRGSGSEKLFFGSGTQLSVL.

This clone was recorded a few times. The chain is built from TRBV10-3 and TRBJ2-5, with 7 positions matching TRBD1. Losses at the gene ends were 4 bases for V and 4 bases for J; bases not matched to a gene: 6. The germline V gene has CDR1 ENHRY and CDR2 SYGVKD. CDR3 length: 14 amino acids. The CDR3 loop reads CAISAAGQAETQYF. The CDR3 nucleotides are TGTGCCATCAGTGCTGCAGGACAGGCAGAGACCCAGTACTTC.

This clone was counted between two and nine times. V gene TRBV6-1 combines with J gene TRBJ2-7; 9 nucleotides align to TRBD1. Germline assignment: CDR1 MNHNS and CDR2 SASEGT. J lost 3 bases, V lost 7 bases, and 7 bases had no gene match. The length of the CDR3 is 14 residues. The CDR3 reads CASITGTGNYEQYF. DNA of the CDR3: TGTGCCAGCATTACCGGGACAGGGAACTACGAGCAGTACTTC.

This clone has more than one count but fewer than ten. The rearrangement uses TRBV15 and TRBJ1-5, with D unresolved. CDR3 size: 15 residues. Per the germline V gene, CDR1 is LNHNV and CDR2 is YYDKDF (reference sequence). V lost 5 bases and J 2 bases, leaving 13 bases between the germline ends. CDR3 in amino acids: CATSGRAGGNQPQHF. The CDR3, as DNA: TGTGCCACCAGCGGGAGGGCTGGGGGCAATCAGCCCCAGCATTTT. Full variable domain (rest looked up from reference TRBV15 and TRBJ1-5): DAMVIQNPRYQVTQFGKPVTLSCSQTLNHNVMYWYQQKSSQAPKLLFHYYDKDFNNEADTPDNFQSRRPNTSFCFLDIRSPGLGDTAMYLCATSGRAGGNQPQHFGDGTRLSIL.